This TCR beta chain was recorded in a study of blood T cell repertoires in COVID-19. In its sample, this clone was seen a few times. Original analysis: Amplification from reference gene primers served as the basis for estimated nucleated cell counts. Only in-frame clones appear in the TCRdb table, and some are missing; sequencing was by immunoSEQ multiplex PCR. V and J calls and clone size are given by that table; D and trimming were obtained from the DNA. Among tens of thousands of clones listed, more than 65% were seen once. The J segment lost 6 bases and the V segment lost 1 base, leaving 6 bases of the junction unmatched. The germline V gene encodes CDR1 LGHDT and CDR2 YNNKEL (reference sequence). The CDR3 loop spans 14 amino acids.

The V gene is TRBV3-1 (or the pseudogene TRBV3-2), the J gene TRBJ2-7; 7 bases are shared with TRBD1. The clonotype was recovered from a human donor in a cohort sampled during active COVID-19. Specimen: peripheral blood. CDR3 residues: CASSQGTTGVEQYF. The CDR3 DNA is TGTGCCAGCAGCCAAGGGACCACAGGGGTCGAGCAGTACTTC.